The TCR beta chain described here comes from a study of regulatory T cells in long-lasting Graves disease. Overall study results and limits: Favored usage of TRBV28, TRBJ1-2 and TRBJ2-5 was recorded in persistent disease.

This clonotype was recorded at least ten times. Antigen specificity is unknown. Library construction for TCR beta used iRepertoire HTBI primers and Arm-PCR of CDR3 regions. Via MiXCR, TCRdb re-called the multiplex PCR reads, giving one row per CDR3 protein. Among hundreds of thousands of distinct CDR3 sequences, more than 10% were seen once, and the ten largest hold more than 8%. Time point in this sample: newly diagnosed GD, antithyroid drugs for less than 3 months. Extracted PBMC RNA gave rise to the TCR library. V trimming: 5 bases; J trimming: 7 bases; junction bases outside the gene matches: 8. The germline V gene encodes CDR1 SNHLY and CDR2 FYNNEI. The CDR3 runs 14 residues. The data also belong to a second study, concerning T cells in Graves' hyperthyroidism and ophthalmopathy.

The source of this sequence is a woman in her 30s with Graves disease. The sample was peripheral blood mononuclear cells (PBMCs), taken at new diagnosis, from a patient treated with antithyroid drugs. The V gene is TRBV2, the J gene TRBJ1-5, with 7 positions matching TRBD1. CDR3 sequence: CASSLQGRGQPQHF. The CDR3 DNA sequence: TGTGCCAGCAGTTTACAGGGGCGAGGACAGCCCCAGCATTTT.